Listed below are T cell receptor beta chains from one sample, sequenced in a study of a mutant IDH1 vaccine in newly diagnosed glioma. Sequenced by immunoSEQ multiplex PCR; TCRdb stores in-frame clones only, minus some. The profile covers about 92,000 clones, with approximately 83% appearing a single time and 6% to 9.5% taken by the ten largest. The sample here was PBMCs, taken from a glioma patient treated with radiotherapy, temozolomide or both. These receptors came from a woman in her 50s with glioma. The CDR3 runs from the conserved cysteine through the conserved F or W. D genes are given only for firm matches. Clone size, where shown, is once, few, many, or a class for clones that have expanded.

NA,NA,TRBJ1-1,TRBV10-3,TGTGCCATCAGCGAGGGACGGAACACTGAAGCTTTCTTT,CAISEGRNTEAFF
NA,few,TRBJ1-1,TRBV6-1,TGTGCCAGCAGCGACTTGGGAGGGACTGAAGCTTTCTTT,CASSDLGGTEAFF
NA,NA,TRBJ2-5,TRBV6-1,TGTGCCAGCAGAAGCAGGGGTGTGGGAGAGACCCAGTACTTC,CASRSRGVGETQYF
NA,NA,TRBJ2-7,TRBV5-6,TGTGCCAGCAGCCCTCGGAAGACCTACGAGCAGTACTTC,CASSPRKTYEQYF
TRBD1,NA,TRBJ2-7,TRBV4-3,TGCGCCAGCAGCCAATTTTACGGGACAGGGGGCTCCGAGCAGTACTTC,CASSQFYGTGGSEQYF
TRBD2,NA,TRBJ2-5,TRBV7-2,TGTGCCAGCAGACTTAGCGGGGGGAGGGAGACCCAGTACTTC,CASRLSGGRETQYF
NA,NA,TRBJ1-5,TRBV6-1,TGTGCCAGCAGTGCTGACAATCCTCAGCCCCAGCATTTT,CASSADNPQPQHF
TRBD1,NA,TRBJ1-2,TRBV6-6,TGTGCCAGCAGTTCTACAGGGGGCGCGGATGGCTACACCTTC,CASSSTGGADGYTF
NA,few,TRBJ2-7,TRBV28,TGTGCCAGCAGCCCCTCAAAAGGGACCTACGAGCAGTACTTC,CASSPSKGTYEQYF
TRBD1,NA,TRBJ1-1,TRBV19,TGTGCCAGTAGTTACCGGACAGGGGTGAACACTGAAGCTTTCTTT,CASSYRTGVNTEAFF
TRBD1,NA,TRBJ1-4,TRBV18,TGTGCCAGCTCACCAGTTTCGACAGGGGGTGGTGAAAAACTGTTTTTT,CASSPVSTGGGEKLFF
NA,NA,TRBJ1-2,TRBV6-5,TGTGCCAGCAGTTACTCTCGTAACCTTAACTATGGCTACACCTTC,CASSYSRNLNYGYTF
NA,NA,TRBJ1-2,TRBV30,TGTGCCTGGAGTGACAGCCAAAGCTATGGCTACACCTTC,CAWSDSQSYGYTF
NA,NA,TRBJ1-2,TRBV27,TGTGCCAGCAGTTTCCAGGGGCAGGGGGGCTACACCTTC,CASSFQGQGGYTF
TRBD2,NA,TRBJ2-2,TRBV5-1,TGCGCCAGCAGCCCAAGCGGGGCCGGGGAGCTGTTTTTT,CASSPSGAGELFF
NA,NA,TRBJ2-1,TRBV7-3,TGTGCCAGCAGCGTGAGGGGCGATGAGCAGTTCTTC,CASSVRGDEQFF
TRBD1,NA,TRBJ1-5,TRBV19,TGTGCCAGTAGTATGCACAGGGGGCAGGGCAATCAGCCCCAGCATTTT,CASSMHRGQGNQPQHF
NA,NA,TRBJ2-7,TRBV9,TGTGCCAGCGGCCCGGGCCCCACGGATGGCGAGCAGTACTTC,CASGPGPTDGEQYF
NA,NA,TRBJ2-5,TRBV9,TGTGCCAGCAGCCCCGAACCGGGGGTACAAGAGACCCAGTACTTC,CASSPEPGVQETQYF
TRBD2,once,TRBJ2-5,TRBV5-1,TGCGCCAGCAGCTTGGGGCCGGAGCGGGGGGCCAACCAAGAGACCCAGTACTTC,CASSLGPERGANQETQYF
TRBD1,NA,TRBJ1-4,TRBV9,TGTGCCAGCAGCGTAGATGACAGGGCCCGTCGGAAACTGTTTTTT,CASSVDDRARRKLFF
NA,few,TRBJ1-5,TRBV4-1,TGCGCCAGCAGCCAAGATCGATGGAATGATCAGCCCCAGCATTTT,CASSQDRWNDQPQHF
NA,NA,TRBJ1-2,TRBV6-5,TGTGCCAGCAGTTACTCCCAGGCAGTCTATGGCTACACCTTC,CASSYSQAVYGYTF
NA,NA,TRBJ1-2,TRBV7-2,TGTGCCAGCAGCTTAAAGGGGCTTCCAGATGGCTACACCTTC,CASSLKGLPDGYTF
NA,NA,TRBJ2-7,TRBV29-1,TGCAGCGTTGGAGGAGGGGGAAACGAGCAGTACTTC,CSVGGGGNEQYF
NA,NA,TRBJ1-1,TRBV5-1,TGCGCCAGCAGCTCCTGGGGACAATCGGGTGAAGCTTTCTTT,CASSSWGQSGEAFF
NA,NA,TRBJ2-1,TRBV19,TGTGCCAGTAGTATGGGATCCTACAATGAGCAGTTCTTC,CASSMGSYNEQFF
NA,NA,TRBJ1-5,TRBV28,TGTGCCAGCACCCTATATTGGGATGGTAGCAATCAGCCCCAGCATTTT,CASTLYWDGSNQPQHF
NA,once,TRBJ2-3,TRBV5-6,TGTGCCAGCAGCTCAGGGAATCCAACAGATACGCAGTATTTT,CASSSGNPTDTQYF
NA,once,TRBJ1-5,TRBV2,TGTGCCAGCAGTGGGGAATGGGAACAGAGCAATCAGCCCCAGCATTTT,CASSGEWEQSNQPQHF
TRBD1,NA,TRBJ2-7,TRBV4-1,TGCGCCAGCAGCCGGGACAGGGGCTACGAGCAGTACTTC,CASSRDRGYEQYF
NA,NA,TRBJ2-2,TRBV15,TGTGCCACCAGCAGGGCCGCCGGCAGCGGGGAGCTGTTTTTT,CATSRAAGSGELFF
NA,NA,TRBJ1-2,TRBV11-2,TGTGCCAGCAGCTTAGATGGTAAGGTTTACTATGGCTACACCTTC,CASSLDGKVYYGYTF
NA,NA,TRBJ1-6,TRBV11-3,TGTGCCAGCAGCTCTGGACAGTCAACTTATAATTCACCCCTCCACTTT,CASSSGQSTYNSPLHF
NA,NA,TRBJ1-5,TRBV11-2,TGTGCCAGCAGCTTAGAGGCGGACCGGCAGCCCCAGCATTTT,CASSLEADRQPQHF
NA,NA,TRBJ2-1,TRBV30,TGTGCCTGGGTTCGCCGGAACAACAATGAGCAGTTCTTC,CAWVRRNNNEQFF
NA,NA,TRBJ1-2,TRBV30,TGTGCCTGGAGGGCCAGCTATGGCTACACCTTC,CAWRASYGYTF
NA,NA,TRBJ1-5,TRBV18,TGTGCCAGCTCACCAGAATCATATCAGCCCCAGCATTTT,CASSPESYQPQHF
TRBD1,NA,TRBJ1-1,TRBV10-3,TGTGCCATCCGAGCAGGGGGGGGGATCGACACTGAAGCTTTCTTT,CAIRAGGGIDTEAFF
NA,NA,TRBJ2-7,TRBV30,TGTGCCTGGAGTGTAATAAGAATCGGCGAGCAGTACTTC,CAWSVIRIGEQYF
NA,NA,TRBJ1-1,TRBV19,TGTGCCAGCAAGACTCCCCAGAACACTGAAGCTTTCTTT,CASKTPQNTEAFF
TRBD1,NA,TRBJ2-7,TRBV5-1,TGCGCCAGCAGGCCGACAGGGAGCCTACGAGGGCAGTACTTC,CASRPTGSLRGQYF
TRBD1,NA,TRBJ1-6,TRBV30,TGTGCCTGGAGGGACAGGGGGCCCTATAATTCACCCCTCCACTTT,CAWRDRGPYNSPLHF
NA,NA,TRBJ2-5,TRBV5-1,TGCGCCAGCAGCTGGGGGGACACCCAAGAGACCCAGTACTTC,CASSWGDTQETQYF
TRBD2,NA,TRBJ2-2,TRBV19,TGTGCCAGTGGATTCGACGCGGGAGCCGGGGAGCTGTTTTTT,CASGFDAGAGELFF
NA,NA,TRBJ1-3,TRBV30,TGTGCCTGGAGGGAAGGTGGAAACACCATATATTTT,CAWREGGNTIYF
NA,NA,TRBJ2-3,TRBV4-1,TGCGCCAGCAGCCTTGCGACTCGAACAGATACGCAGTATTTT,CASSLATRTDTQYF
TRBD1,NA,TRBJ2-5,TRBV7-2,TGTGCCAGCAGCTCGACAGGGGCGCAAGAGACCCAGTACTTC,CASSSTGAQETQYF
TRBD1,NA,TRBJ1-6,TRBV11-2,TGTGCCAGCAGCGCAGGGGGTTTAAGTTCACCCCTCCACTTT,CASSAGGLSSPLHF
NA,NA,TRBJ1-2,TRBV27,TGTGCCAGCAGTTTAGGGGGACATGGCTACACCTTC,CASSLGGHGYTF
NA,NA,TRBJ2-1,TRBV2,TGTGCCAGCAGTGACAGTCTGACCCAAAGGGCCTACAATGAGCAGTTCTTC,CASSDSLTQRAYNEQFF
NA,NA,TRBJ1-2,TRBV27,TGTGCCAGCAGAACTACAGGGTTCTCTGGCTACACCTTC,CASRTTGFSGYTF
NA,once,TRBJ1-2,TRBV5-6,TGTGCCAGCAGAACAGGAACCACCTACTATGGCTACACCTTC,CASRTGTTYYGYTF
NA,NA,TRBJ1-2,TRBV4-2,TGTGCCAGCAGCCAAGCTTCTGGGACGGGCTATGGCTACACCTTC,CASSQASGTGYGYTF
NA,NA,TRBJ2-7,TRBV5-1,TGCGCCAGCACTTTGGTCGGTTTCAGGGGCGAGGGGGAGCAGTACTTC,CASTLVGFRGEGEQYF
TRBD1,NA,TRBJ1-1,TRBV4-1,TGCGCCAGCAGCCAAGATGACGGACAGGGGGCGCATGATACTGAAGCTTTCTTT,CASSQDDGQGAHDTEAFF
NA,once,TRBJ2-3,TRBV7-2,TGTGCCAGCACCCCAGTCGGATTGGGGACCACAGATACGCAGTATTTT,CASTPVGLGTTDTQYF
NA,NA,TRBJ2-7,TRBV9,TGTGCCAGCAGCGTGCAGGGCGATTCCTACGAGCAGTACTTC,CASSVQGDSYEQYF
NA,NA,TRBJ2-1,TRBV9,TGTGCCAGCAGCGACCTCAATGAGCAGTTCTTC,CASSDLNEQFF